The subject of this entry is one T cell receptor beta chain. Its antigen remains unidentified. The CDR3 covers 14 residues. The germline CDR1 and CDR2 sequences are SGHTA and FQGNSA. J lost 8 bases, V lost 7 bases, and 5 bases had no gene match. The entry originates in a study of T cell responses to AZD1222 COVID-19 vaccine. The protocol was immunoSEQ multiplex PCR, while the TCRdb copy is restricted to in-frame clones and leaves out a portion. This table has 150,000 to 200,000 clones, 80% to 90% appearing once. Study-level results: With dominance at 160-218 and 743-854, vaccine-associated CD4 TCRs spanned spike.

The TCR sequence derives from an adult in good health. V and J are TRBV7-2 and TRBJ2-1; 13 bases fit TRBD2. The input for sequencing was peripheral blood, taken on day 0 of AZD1222 vaccination. CDR3 DNA: TGTGCCAGCACCCGGACTAGCGGGAGCTATGAGCAGTTCTTC. This codes for CASTRTSGSYEQFF.